This passage covers 22 T cell receptor beta chains from one sample sequenced in a study of cytomegalovirus exposure and HLA in healthy donors. Repertoires were generated with immunoSEQ multiplex PCR, while TCRdb's copy carries only in-frame clones and drops some. The sample holds 150,000 to 200,000 clones, around 80% seen once. Sequenced sample: PBMCs. Receptors originate from a woman in her twenties or thirties in good health and CMV-seronegative.

This sequence joins TRBV14 and TRBJ1-6, with D perhaps matching TRBD1 (5 bases). CDR1 and CDR2 from the germline V gene are SGHDN and FVKESK. The CDR3 is 17 residues long. Trimming left V 3 bases short and J 9 bases short, with 21 bases between. CDR3 in amino acids: CASSHMVGGDGLSPLHF. Here the CDR3 DNA reads TGTGCCAGCAGCCACATGGTGGGGGGGGACGGCCTTTCACCCCTCCACTTT.

The chain joins TRBV7-3 to TRBJ2-3; 9 nucleotides line up with TRBD2. The V segment lost 0 bases and the J segment 0 bases; nucleotides outside the gene matches: 7. This CDR3 spans 18 amino acids. CDR1 and CDR2 (germline): SGHTA, FQGTGA. This chain's CDR3 is CASSLTSGGSPSTDTQYF. The CDR3, as DNA: TGTGCCAGCAGCTTAACTAGCGGGGGTTCTCCTAGCACAGATACGCAGTATTTT.

V is TRBV7-9 and J is TRBJ1-6, with D possibly matching TRBD1 (5 bases). This CDR3 contains 16 residues. Germline lookup yields CDR1 SEHNR and CDR2 FQNEAQ (reference sequence). The V gene lost 8 bases and the J gene lost 7 bases, with 21 bases spanning the gap. CDR3 loop: CASSPEWAAGNSPLHF. The CDR3 nucleotides read TGTGCCAGCTCTCCGGAATGGGCGGCAGGGAATTCACCCCTCCACTTT. The full variable domain, with the rest looked up from reference TRBV7-9 and TRBJ1-6, is DTGVSQNPRHKITKRGQNVTFRCDPISEHNRLYWYRQTLGQGPEFLTYFQNEAQLEKSRLLSDRFSAERPKGSFSTLEIQRTEQGDSAMYLCASSPEWAAGNSPLHFGNGTRLTVT.

The chain combines TRBV5-1 with TRBJ2-3; 9 bases are a match to TRBD2. The CDR3 sequence is 19 residues long. The germline CDR1 and CDR2 sequences are SGHRS and YFSETQ. J gave up 1 base and V 0 bases, and 12 bases lay outside the gene matches. This CDR3 reads CASSLAPGAGGGGTDTQYF. For the CDR3, the DNA is TGCGCCAGCAGCTTGGCCCCCGGCGCGGGGGGGGGTGGCACAGATACGCAGTATTTT.

The chain recombines TRBV2 with TRBJ2-7; 10 positions match TRBD1. The V gene end was trimmed by 5 bases and the J gene end by 3 bases; junction bases not matched to a gene: 7. CDR1 SNHLY and CDR2 FYNNEI come from the germline V gene. The CDR3 spans 15 residues. In DNA, the CDR3 is TGTGCCAGCAGTTCTACCGGGACAGGGGACTACGAGCAGTACTTC. This encodes CASSSTGTGDYEQYF.

This clone occurred once. V and J are TRBV25-1 and TRBJ1-6; D possibly corresponds to TRBD1 (5 bases). The length of the CDR3 is 15 residues. The germline V gene encodes CDR1 MGHDK and CDR2 SYGVNS. Between the trimmed V and J ends, which lost 7 bases and 7 bases, there was a span of 17 bases. The CDR3 region has the DNA TGTGCCAGCACCCTAGGAGGGGCGGGGAATTCACCCCTCCACTTT. This codes for CASTLGGAGNSPLHF.

V gene TRBV2 combines with J gene TRBJ2-7; 9 bases fit TRBD1. V was clipped by 6 bases and J by 4 bases; unmatched bases: 7. The CDR3 runs to 14 residues. Germline V gene lookup returns CDR1 SNHLY and CDR2 FYNNEI. CDR3 loop: CASSEPGQGYEQYF. The CDR3 DNA reads as TGTGCCAGCAGCGAGCCGGGACAGGGTTACGAGCAGTACTTC.

The chain joins TRBV9 to TRBJ2-1; a possible D gene is TRBD2 (5 bases). Germline V gene sequence: CDR1 SGDLS, CDR2 YYNGEE. This CDR3 has 18 residues. Trimming removed 1 base at V and 0 bases at J, with 17 bases between. CDR3 sequence (DNA): TGTGCCAGCAGCGTACTCCCCTCAGCGGTTAGCTCCTACAATGAGCAGTTCTTC. Translation: CASSVLPSAVSSYNEQFF.

The V and J genes are TRBV5-4 and TRBJ1-2; D ambiguous. With 4 bases removed from V and 4 bases from J, the gap between germline ends came to 11 bases. Per germline, CDR1 SGHNT and CDR2 YYREEE (reference sequence). There are 13 residues in the CDR3. The chain's CDR3 is CASSPGGPYGYTF. The CDR3 DNA is TGTGCCAGCAGCCCCGGAGGGCCCTATGGCTACACCTTC.

The rearrangement links TRBV7-9 to TRBJ2-4; TRBD1 matches at 8 bases. V lost 5 bases to trimming and J lost 4 bases; unmatched junction nucleotides: 7. The CDR3 runs to 15 residues. CDR1 is SEHNR and CDR2 is FQNEAQ in the germline V gene (reference sequence). Here the CDR3 reads CASSGQGRTKNIQYF. The CDR3 DNA reads TGTGCCAGCAGCGGACAGGGAAGAACAAAAAACATTCAGTACTTC.

This clone was seen a few times. The chain combines TRBV30 with TRBJ1-2; 10 bases are shared with TRBD1. The CDR3 has 12 amino acids. V trimming: 7 bases; J trimming: 8 bases; junction bases outside the gene matches: 7. Germline V gene sequence: CDR1 GTSNPN, CDR2 SVGIG (reference sequence). CDR3 in amino acids: CALTGGARGYTF. The DNA of the CDR3 is TGTGCCTTGACAGGGGGCGCCCGGGGCTACACCTTC.

In this sample, this clone turned up a few times. J is TRBJ1-2 and V is TRBV7-2, with 10 bases identical to TRBD1. Germline lookup yields CDR1 SGHTA and CDR2 FQGNSA. Trimming removed 2 bases from V and 8 bases from J; junction bases left unmatched: 8. This CDR3 has 15 amino acids. The DNA for the CDR3 is TGTGCCAGCAGCTTAAGGGACAGGGGATGGCAGGGCTACACCTTC. This gives the protein CASSLRDRGWQGYTF.

V is TRBV2 and J is TRBJ2-7; TRBD2 aligns across 12 bases. This CDR3 is 15 amino acids long. Germline CDR1 is SNHLY and CDR2 is FYNNEI. The J segment lost 6 bases and the V segment lost 5 bases, leaving 8 bases of the junction unmatched. Written as DNA, the CDR3 is TGTGCCAGCAGTCCCTGGACTAGCGGGATGAGCGAGCAGTACTTC. As protein: CASSPWTSGMSEQYF.

This clone was seen a handful of times. The chain combines TRBV19 with TRBJ2-5, with 8 bases matching TRBD1. Germline CDR1 and CDR2: LNHDA and SQIVND (reference sequence). The junction had 4 bases not matched to a gene; V was cut back by 7 bases and J by 3 bases. The CDR3 has 13 residues. CDR3 sequence reads: CASIETGEETQYF. Written as DNA, the CDR3 is TGTGCCAGTATCGAGACAGGGGAAGAGACCCAGTACTTC.

The chain links TRBV9 to TRBJ1-2; perhaps TRBD1 as D (5 bases). This CDR3 is 14 amino acids long. Germline values: CDR1 SGDLS, CDR2 YYNGEE. V lost 4 bases to trimming and J lost 0 bases, with 10 bases between them. The CDR3 coding sequence is TGTGCCAGCAGCCCCCAGACAGCTAACTATGGCTACACCTTC. This translates into CASSPQTANYGYTF.

CDR3 loop: CASSVGTGPTNYGYTF. In DNA, the CDR3 is TGCGCCAGCAGTGTGGGGACAGGACCTACTAACTATGGCTACACCTTC. The chain has TRBV5-1 and TRBJ1-2; 8 bases map to TRBD1. The germline V gene encodes CDR1 SGHRS and CDR2 YFSETQ. The CDR3 consists of 16 residues. Trimming removed 5 bases from V and 0 bases from J; junction bases left unmatched: 9.

This clone was seen just once. The chain combines TRBV5-6 with TRBJ2-2; the D gene is possibly TRBD2 (5 bases). V was clipped by 0 bases and J by 2 bases, with 14 bases between them. The CDR3 contains 17 residues. The V gene's germline CDR1 is SGHDT and CDR2 YYEEEE. The CDR3 protein is CASSLEVLGGNTGELFF. Here the CDR3 DNA reads TGTGCCAGCAGCTTGGAAGTGCTAGGAGGAAACACCGGGGAGCTGTTTTTT.

This chain uses TRBV5-1 with TRBJ1-6; the D gene is possibly TRBD1 (5 bases). The CDR3 has 16 residues. With 4 bases removed from V and 1 base from J, the gap between germline ends came to 12 bases. The germline gives CDR1 SGHRS, CDR2 YFSETQ. The CDR3 nucleotides read TGCGCCAGCAGCCCAGGGTTTGGGTCCTATAATTCACCCCTCCACTTT. It translates to CASSPGFGSYNSPLHF.

The chain links TRBV7-3 to TRBJ2-3; a weak D match, TRBD2 (5 bases). The CDR3 is 15 residues long. CDR1 is SGHTA and CDR2 is FQGTGA in the germline V gene. The V end was cut by 2 bases, the J end by 0 bases, with 9 bases between. CDR3 nucleotide sequence: TGTGCCAGCAGCTTAGAGCCGGGGAGCACAGATACGCAGTATTTT. As protein: CASSLEPGSTDTQYF.

The chain uses TRBV18 and TRBJ1-4, with a tentative D call TRBD1 (5 bases). Trimming stripped 3 bases from V and 1 base from J, with 9 bases between. CDR3 length: 15 amino acids. CDR1 is KGHSH, CDR2 LQKENI, per germline. The CDR3 loop reads CASSPETVTNEKLFF. CDR3 nucleotide sequence: TGTGCCAGCTCACCCGAGACAGTAACTAATGAAAAACTGTTTTTT.

The chain employs TRBV6-5 and TRBJ2-7; 9 positions match TRBD2. J was trimmed by 1 base and V by 8 bases; bases with no gene match: 3. From germline, CDR1 is MNHEY and CDR2 SVGAGI. This CDR3 contains 13 residues. CDR3 nucleotide sequence: TGTGCCAGCTGTAGCGGGAGTTCCTACGAGCAGTACTTC. Protein sequence: CASCSGSSYEQYF.

This clone was counted only a few times. V is TRBV5-1 and J is TRBJ2-2; no definite D call. The CDR3 sequence is 14 residues long. Germline V lookup: CDR1 SGHRS, CDR2 YFSETQ. V was trimmed by 7 bases and J by 0 bases, leaving 10 bases between them. This CDR3 is CASRQPTNTGELFF. The CDR3 region has the DNA TGCGCCAGCCGACAACCCACGAACACCGGGGAGCTGTTTTTT.